What follows are 6 T cell receptor beta chains derived from one specimen sequenced in a study of blood T cells in healthy people across ages. PCR was performed a second time for roughly 6 to 12 cycles using a sample-barcoded 5' primer and a J-beta primer mix. TCRdb re-analysed the 5' RACE reads in MiXCR, keeping a single row per CDR3 protein. The sample carries over a million distinct CDR3 sequences, less than 50% recorded once. The sequencing sample was made of blood. These receptors all stem from an older woman in good health.

The rearrangement joins TRBV19 to TRBJ2-7; 10 bases match TRBD1. Germline V gene lookup returns CDR1 LNHDA and CDR2 SQIVND (reference sequence). J was trimmed by 3 bases and V by 1 base; bases with no gene match: 6. CDR3 length equals 16 residues. The CDR3 is CASSIAQGTGVYEQYF. DNA of the CDR3: TGTGCCAGTAGTATAGCCCAAGGGACAGGGGTCTACGAGCAGTACTTC.

The table lists this clonotype with a count of one. The V and J genes are TRBV27 and TRBJ2-1; possibly TRBD1 for D (6 bases). The germline V gene has CDR1 MNHEY and CDR2 SMNVEV (reference sequence). V lost 5 bases to trimming and J lost 4 bases, with 18 bases between them. The CDR3 contains 16 residues. CDR3 in amino acids: CASSPTGLRGYNEQFF. DNA of the CDR3: TGTGCCAGCAGTCCTACAGGGTTGCGCGGGTACAATGAGCAGTTCTTC.

This clonotype has more than one count but fewer than ten. The rearrangement joins TRBV5-4 to TRBJ2-4; no definite D call. The germline V and J ends were trimmed by 0 bases and 4 bases, with 8 bases remaining between them. CDR3 length: 14 residues. CDR1 is SGHNT, CDR2 YYREEE, per germline (reference sequence). The CDR3 coding sequence is TGTGCCAGCAGCTTGGCCGACACTAAAAACATTCAGTACTTC. Its protein is CASSLADTKNIQYF.

The V gene is TRBV12-3 or TRBV12-4, the J gene TRBJ1-2; D may be TRBD1 (6 bases). This CDR3 comprises 12 residues. V was clipped by 5 bases and J by 8 bases, with 12 bases between them. Here the CDR3 reads CASSRDIGGYTF. In DNA, the CDR3 is TGTGCCAGCAGTCGGGACATCGGCGGCTACACCTTC.

The rearrangement joins TRBV2 to TRBJ2-2; 11 nucleotides align to TRBD2. Trimming removed 4 bases from V and 4 bases from J; junction bases left unmatched: 5. The CDR3 has 16 amino acids. CDR1 is SNHLY, CDR2 FYNNEI, per germline. CDR3 bases: TGTGCCAGCAGTGGATTAGCGGGAGGGTTCACCGGGGAGCTGTTTTTT. This sequence encodes CASSGLAGGFTGELFF.

Concerning this clonotype itself: The junction departs from the called germline gene at one end, perhaps through a read error. The CDR3 region has the DNA TGTACCAGCTACGAAGGACGGAAGTCCTACGAGCAGTACTTC. Encoded protein: CTSYEGRKSYEQYF. The V gene is TRBV2, the J gene TRBJ2-7, with no clear D. The CDR3 length is 14 residues. Germline loops: CDR1 SNHLY, CDR2 FYNNEI.